Each of the 10 T cell receptor beta chains below was sequenced from the same sample in a study of spatial heterogeneity in lung cancer. Sample time point: sample taken at primary tumor resection. MiXCR, applied by TCRdb to the 5' RACE reads, yields one record per CDR3 protein. The table lists roughly 40,000 distinct CDR3 sequences, around 6.8% of them singletons, with around 43% in the top ten. The input for sequencing was PBMCs, taken at surgery. These receptor sequences come from a female donor with early-stage non-small cell lung cancer.

This clonotype has just a few counts. V gene TRBV11-2 combines with J gene TRBJ2-5; 7 bases line up with TRBD2. The V gene end was trimmed by 5 bases and the J gene end by 3 bases; junction bases not matched to a gene: 9. CDR1 and CDR2 from the germline V gene are SGHAT and FQNNGV. The CDR3 spans 15 residues. CDR3 in amino acids: CASSRGGPQKETQYF. The CDR3 DNA is TGTGCCAGCAGCCGGGGAGGGCCCCAAAAAGAGACCCAGTACTTC.

The table lists this clonotype with many counts. The chain has TRBV20-1 and TRBJ1-2; TRBD1 aligns across 8 bases. The CDR3 sequence is 15 residues long. The germline CDR1 and CDR2 sequences are DFQATT and SNEGSKA (reference sequence). V lost 0 bases and J lost 2; bases outside the gene matches: 5. CDR3 region: CSARDPGQGNYGYTF. The DNA for the CDR3 is TGCAGTGCTAGAGATCCCGGACAGGGCAACTATGGCTACACCTTC.

V and J are TRBV6-2 or TRBV6-3 and TRBJ2-1; 7 bases line up with TRBD2. The CDR3 runs 13 residues. J lost 13 bases, V lost 2 bases, and 8 bases had no gene match. In germline, CDR1 is MNHEY, CDR2 SVGEGT. The chain's CDR3 is CASSYIGGLGQFF. In DNA form, the CDR3 reads TGTGCCAGCAGTTACATTGGCGGACTAGGCCAGTTCTTC.

This clonotype was detected many times. The chain has TRBV6-6 and TRBJ1-5; no clear D. Germline CDR1 is MNHNY and CDR2 is SVGAGI (reference sequence). The CDR3 consists of 11 residues. Trimming removed 2 bases from V and 11 bases from J, with 7 bases in between. The CDR3 DNA sequence: TGTGCCAGCAGTTACGATGGGACCCAGCATTTT. It yields the protein CASSYDGTQHF.

The table lists this clonotype with many counts. The chain recombines TRBV3-1 with TRBJ2-2; D remains unclear. The CDR3 spans 13 residues. Between the trimmed V and J ends, which lost 4 bases and 2 bases, there was a span of 5 bases. In germline, CDR1 is LGHDT, CDR2 YNNKEL (reference sequence). CDR3 sequence: CASSPTNTGELFF. The DNA for the CDR3 is TGTGCCAGCAGCCCGACTAACACCGGGGAGCTGTTTTTT.

This clonotype showed up many times. The chain employs TRBV5-4 and TRBJ2-3; TRBD2 matches 7 bases. Germline V CDR1 and CDR2: SGHNT, YYREEE (reference sequence). The CDR3 contains 14 residues. V trimming: 4 bases; J trimming: 2 bases; junction bases outside the gene matches: 4. CDR3 loop: CASSLQRDTDTQYF. In nucleotides, the CDR3 is TGTGCCAGCAGCCTACAGCGGGACACAGATACGCAGTATTTT. The full variable domain, its missing parts supplied by reference TRBV5-4 and TRBJ2-3, is ETGVTQSPTHLIKTRGQQVTLRCSSQSGHNTVSWYQQALGQGPQFIFQYYREEENGRGNFPPRFSGLQFPNYSSELNVNALELDDSALYLCASSLQRDTDTQYFGPGTRLTVL.

The sample holds many counts of this clonotype. The chain recombines TRBV19 with TRBJ1-4, with a possible D match to TRBD1 (6 bases). In germline, CDR1 is LNHDA, CDR2 SQIVND (reference sequence). The CDR3 contains 17 residues. Trimming shortened V by 6 bases and J by 5 bases, and 22 bases separated the two germline ends. CDR3 sequence: CASSPARGAVGNEKLFF. CDR3 bases: TGTGCCAGTAGCCCCGCGAGGGGGGCTGTGGGAAATGAAAAACTGTTTTTT. The full variable domain, its missing parts supplied by reference TRBV19 and TRBJ1-4, is DGGITQSPKYLFRKEGQNVTLSCEQNLNHDAMYWYRQDPGQGLRLIYYSQIVNDFQKGDIAEGYSVSREKKESFPLTVTSAQKNPTAFYLCASSPARGAVGNEKLFFGSGTQLSVL.

This clonotype has at least ten counts. V and J are TRBV7-8 and TRBJ2-7; 7 bases align to TRBD1. Germline loops: CDR1 SGHVS, CDR2 FQNEAQ. The CDR3 has 17 amino acids. Trimming removed 2 bases from V and 3 bases from J; junction bases left unmatched: 13. The CDR3 DNA is TGTGCCAGCAGCTTAATGGGGGCAGGGGGTCGGAACTACGAGCAGTACTTC. This sequence encodes CASSLMGAGGRNYEQYF.

This clonotype has ten or more counts. The chain combines TRBV7-6 with TRBJ1-5, with 9 bases fitting TRBD1. CDR3 length: 18 residues. The trim removed 5 bases at V and 0 bases at J, leaving 11 bases unmatched. Germline V gene lookup returns CDR1 SGHVS and CDR2 FNYEAQ. For the CDR3, the DNA is TGTGCCAGCAGCCCCGGACAGGGGCCTCCTAATAGCAATCAGCCCCAGCATTTT. Translating gives CASSPGQGPPNSNQPQHF. The full variable domain, completed using reference TRBV7-6 and TRBJ1-5, is GAGVSQSPRYKVTKRGQDVALRCDPISGHVSLYWYRQALGQGPEFLTYFNYEAQQDKSGLPNDRFSAERPEGSISTLTIQRTEQRDSAMYRCASSPGQGPPNSNQPQHFGDGTRLSIL.

This clonotype was seen at least ten times. The rearrangement joins TRBV10-3 to TRBJ2-5; 10 bases agree with TRBD2. Germline CDR1 and CDR2: ENHRY and SYGVKD. V lost 8 bases and J lost 1; bases outside the gene matches: 4. The CDR3 contains 14 residues. This chain's CDR3 is CAIRTSGAQETQYF. DNA of the CDR3: TGTGCCATCCGGACTAGCGGAGCCCAAGAGACCCAGTACTTC.